This is a list of T cell receptor beta chains from one sample in a study of cytotoxic CD8 clonotypes in ibrutinib-treated CLL. The assay was immunoSEQ multiplex PCR, and TCRdb's table has in-frame clones only and misses some. The sample carries 200,000 or so clones, 60% to 80% recorded once. The source material was PBMCs, sampled after 12 months of ibrutinib treatment. Source of these receptors: a human donor with chronic lymphocytic leukemia. Each CDR3 is given with its conserved first and last residue. Fields, in order: V gene, J gene, clone size, D gene, CDR3 length, CDR3 protein, CDR3 DNA. D genes are given only for firm matches. For some rows the clone size is stated as once, few or many, or as a class when expanded; others skip it.

>TRBV19|TRBJ1-5|few|-|17
CASRRDPGWGPNQPQHF
TGTGCCAGTCGAAGGGACCCGGGGTGGGGCCCAAATCAGCCCCAGCATTTT
>TRBV28|TRBJ1-2|few|TRBD1|12
CASSQQGDGYTF
TGTGCCAGCAGTCAACAGGGGGATGGCTACACCTTC
>TRBV7-9|TRBJ1-2|-|-|14
CASSLGTPNYGYTF
TGTGCCAGCAGCCTCGGGACACCAAACTATGGCTACACCTTC
>TRBV7-9|TRBJ1-3|few|-|15
CASSRGRTSGNTIYF
TGTGCCAGCAGCCGGGGACGGACCTCTGGAAACACCATATATTTT
>TRBV7-9|TRBJ1-1|-|-|12
CASSLGQAQAFF
TGTGCCAGCAGCTTGGGCCAGGCGCAAGCTTTCTTT
>TRBV15|TRBJ2-1|-|TRBD1|16
CATSGQELSSYNEQFF
TGTGCCACCTCCGGACAGGAGCTTAGCTCCTACAATGAGCAGTTCTTC
>TRBV9|TRBJ2-1|-|-|13
CASSVTGYNEQFF
TGTGCCAGCAGCGTAACAGGGTACAATGAGCAGTTCTTC
>TRBV11-2|TRBJ2-2|-|TRBD2|16
CASSLGSGGADGELFF
TGTGCCAGCAGCTTAGGTAGCGGGGGGGCCGACGGGGAGCTGTTTTTT
>TRBV11-2|TRBJ1-4|-|-|14
CASSSDSLGEKLFF
TGTGCCAGCAGCTCGGACAGTCTAGGTGAAAAACTGTTTTTT
>TRBV9|TRBJ1-4|-|TRBD1|16
CASSATAGTGSEKLFF
TGTGCCAGCAGCGCTACCGCCGGGACAGGGAGTGAAAAACTGTTTTTT
>TRBV6-5|TRBJ2-5|-|-|13
CASSFSGQETQYF
TGTGCCAGCAGTTTCTCGGGCCAAGAGACCCAGTACTTC
>TRBV2|TRBJ2-5|few|-|11
CASGTGETQYF
TGTGCCAGCGGGACCGGGGAGACCCAGTACTTC
>TRBV5-5|TRBJ2-7|-|TRBD1|16
CASSSQPGQHSYEQYF
TGTGCCAGCAGCTCCCAACCGGGACAGCACTCCTACGAGCAGTACTTC
>TRBV18|TRBJ2-3|-|-|11
CASSPLDTQYF
TGTGCCAGCTCACCACTTGATACGCAGTATTTT
>TRBV1|TRBJ1-3|-|-|16
CTSSHPGPPSGNTIYF
TGCACCAGCAGCCACCCCGGACCCCCCTCTGGAAACACCATATATTTT
>TRBV27|TRBJ2-3|-|TRBD2|16
CASSHRLAGGTDTQYF
TGTGCCAGCAGTCACAGACTAGCGGGAGGAACAGATACGCAGTATTTT
>TRBV28|TRBJ2-4|-|TRBD2|11
CATRLAAIQYF
TGTGCCACAAGACTAGCGGCAATTCAGTACTTC
>TRBV6-7|TRBJ1-2|-|-|15
CASSYSIGLGYGYTF
TGTGCCAGCAGTTACTCGATAGGCCTGGGCTATGGCTACACCTTC
>TRBV5-8|TRBJ1-2|-|-|15
CASSLGAGANYGYTF
TGTGCCAGCAGCTTGGGTGCAGGCGCCAACTATGGCTACACCTTC
>TRBV14|TRBJ1-5|few|-|17
CASSQVGMEPGNQPQHF
TGTGCCAGCAGCCAGGTAGGTATGGAGCCGGGCAATCAGCCCCAGCATTTT
>TRBV2|TRBJ2-2|-|-|15
CASSEQGGNTGELFF
TGTGCCAGCAGTGAACAGGGGGGTAACACCGGGGAGCTGTTTTTT
>TRBV9|TRBJ2-1|once|TRBD2|14
CASKKGGGNNEQFF
TGTGCCAGCAAGAAGGGCGGGGGGAACAATGAGCAGTTCTTC
>TRBV27|TRBJ2-7|-|-|12
CASSLRFGEQYF
TGTGCCAGCAGTTTACGATTTGGCGAGCAGTACTTC
>TRBV7-2|TRBJ1-2|-|-|13
CASSFDSDYGYTF
TGTGCCAGCAGTTTTGACAGTGACTATGGCTACACCTTC
>TRBV6-6|TRBJ1-1|-|-|12
CASSTINTEAFF
TGTGCCAGCAGTACGATTAACACTGAAGCTTTCTTT
>TRBV25-1|TRBJ2-7|-|-|16
CASSAVGGDWSYEQYF
TGTGCCAGCAGTGCCGTAGGTGGGGACTGGAGCTACGAGCAGTACTTC
>TRBV6-6|TRBJ2-7|-|TRBD1|13
CASRRTGSYEQYF
TGTGCCAGCAGACGGACAGGGTCCTACGAGCAGTACTTC
>TRBV30|TRBJ1-5|-|-|12
CAWDRSNQPQHF
TGTGCCTGGGACCGGAGCAATCAGCCCCAGCATTTT
>TRBV18|TRBJ2-2|-|-|17
CASSPSTRDSRTGELFF
TGTGCCAGCTCACCTTCTACCAGGGACTCCCGCACCGGGGAGCTGTTTTTT
>TRBV11-2|TRBJ2-7|-|TRBD2|12
CAAASGTYEQYF
TGTGCCGCGGCTAGCGGTACGTACGAGCAGTACTTC
>TRBV7-7|TRBJ1-5|few|-|10
CASRSGPQHF
TGTGCTAGCAGATCTGGGCCCCAGCATTTT
>TRBV6-1|TRBJ1-2|-|-|15
CASNRDLNQPYGYTF
TGTGCCAGCAACCGGGACCTCAATCAACCCTATGGCTACACCTTC
>TRBV19|TRBJ2-5|-|TRBD2|14
CASSMAGGRETQYF
TGTGCCAGTAGTATGGCGGGAGGCCGAGAGACCCAGTACTTC
>TRBV18|TRBJ1-1|-|TRBD1|15
CASSPSAGGRPEAFF
TGTGCCAGCTCACCATCGGCAGGGGGCAGGCCTGAAGCTTTCTTT
>TRBV11-2|TRBJ1-2|-|-|15
CASSLGTPLRRGYTF
TGTGCCAGCAGCCTGGGAACCCCTCTACGGAGAGGCTACACCTTC
>TRBV7-6|TRBJ1-1|-|-|15
CASSFGGGMNTEAFF
TGTGCCAGCAGCTTCGGGGGCGGGATGAACACTGAAGCTTTCTTT
>TRBV11-2|TRBJ2-1|-|TRBD1|14
CASSPRDRYNEQFF
TGTGCCAGCAGCCCCCGGGACAGGTACAATGAGCAGTTCTTC
>TRBV5-1|TRBJ2-5|-|-|14
CASSLGQAKETQYF
TGCGCCAGCAGCTTGGGACAGGCTAAAGAGACCCAGTACTTC
>TRBV10-3|TRBJ1-3|many|-|14
CAISETGSGNTIYF
TGTGCCATCAGTGAGACAGGGTCTGGAAACACCATATATTTT
>TRBV6-6|TRBJ1-4|-|-|14
CASSPLATNEKLFF
TGTGCCAGCAGCCCCCTTGCAACTAATGAAAAACTGTTTTTT
>TRBV10-3|TRBJ1-2|-|TRBD1|13
CAIRQGAGIGYTF
TGTGCCATCAGACAGGGGGCCGGAATTGGCTACACCTTC
>TRBV6-5|TRBJ1-5|-|-|14
CASRPTGSNQPQHF
TGTGCCAGCAGGCCGACAGGAAGCAATCAGCCCCAGCATTTT
>TRBV15|TRBJ2-7|-|TRBD1|18
CATSPQGQGFNVGYEQYF
TGTGCCACCAGCCCACAGGGACAGGGGTTCAATGTGGGCTACGAGCAGTACTTC
>TRBV27|TRBJ1-1|-|-|14
CASSFRDTRTEAFF
TGTGCCAGCAGTTTCCGGGATACGAGGACTGAAGCTTTCTTT
>TRBV7-2|TRBJ2-7|-|-|14
CASSLARQAYEQYF
TGTGCCAGCAGCTTAGCGAGGCAAGCCTACGAGCAGTACTTC
>TRBV9|TRBJ1-1|-|TRBD1|13
CASSVVGTGEAFF
TGTGCCAGCAGCGTAGTCGGGACAGGTGAAGCTTTCTTT
>TRBV29-1|TRBJ2-1|-|TRBD2|16
CSVEGSASGRWDEQFF
TGCAGCGTTGAAGGGTCGGCTAGCGGGAGATGGGATGAGCAGTTCTTC
>TRBV10-1|TRBJ1-1|once|TRBD1|15
CASSEGPGGNTEAFF
TGCGCCAGCAGTGAGGGTCCAGGGGGGAACACTGAAGCTTTCTTT
>TRBV19|TRBJ1-2|once|TRBD1|16
CASIRSIRDRGGGYTF
TGTGCCAGTATCCGGAGCATACGGGACAGGGGTGGAGGCTACACCTTC
>TRBV25-1|TRBJ2-3|-|TRBD2|16
CASSEDLRESTDTQYF
TGTGCCAGCAGTGAAGATTTGCGGGAGAGCACAGATACGCAGTATTTT
>TRBV6-5|TRBJ1-4|few|TRBD1|15
CASSQQQGAEEKLFF
TGTGCCAGCAGCCAACAACAGGGGGCGGAGGAAAAACTGTTTTTT
>TRBV5-1|TRBJ2-1|-|TRBD2|14
CASSLATSGNEQFF
TGCGCCAGCAGCTTGGCGACTAGCGGCAATGAGCAGTTCTTC
>TRBV5-6|TRBJ1-4|once|TRBD1|15
CASSLGQGVREKLFF
TGTGCCAGCAGCTTGGGCCAGGGGGTGCGAGAAAAACTGTTTTTT
>TRBV2|TRBJ1-5|-|-|13
CASSGQPNQPQHF
TGTGCCAGCAGCGGACAACCCAATCAGCCCCAGCATTTT
>TRBV7-8|TRBJ2-7|many|TRBD2|14
CASSFLAGGIEQYF
TGTGCCAGCAGCTTTTTGGCGGGAGGGATTGAGCAGTACTTC
>TRBV29-1|TRBJ2-5|-|TRBD1|16
CSVEGTGEDYQETQYF
TGCAGCGTTGAGGGGACAGGGGAGGATTACCAAGAGACCCAGTACTTC
>TRBV11-2|TRBJ2-3|few|-|11
CASSLGDTQYF
TGTGCCAGCAGCTTAGGAGATACGCAGTATTTT